Each of the 9 T cell receptor beta chains below was sequenced from the same sample in a study of response to subunit inactivated influenza vaccine. TCRdb independently ran MiXCR on the RT-PCR reads; one entry per CDR3 protein. The sample records hundreds of thousands of distinct CDR3 sequences, less than 15% being singletons. Sample: PBMCs from blood, taken roughly 2 weeks before vaccination. The receptor source for this set is a man in his fifties or sixties who received an inactivated influenza vaccine.

This clonotype was observed a handful of times. This chain connects TRBV12-3 or TRBV12-4 to TRBJ2-1; weak D call: TRBD2 (8 bases). V was cut by 10 bases and J by 9 bases, with 19 bases left in between. This CDR3 spans 13 amino acids. CDR3 coding DNA: TGTGCCACCGGGGGGGACGAGGGGGCTGAGCAGTTCTTC. This gives the protein CATGGDEGAEQFF.

There are many counts of this clonotype. The chain links TRBV7-9 to TRBJ1-4; unclear D gene. Looked up from germline, CDR1 is SEHNR and CDR2 is FQNEAQ (reference sequence). V lost 1 base and J lost 5, with 2 bases in between. The CDR3 covers 12 residues. Here the CDR3 DNA reads TGTGCCAGCAGCTTAGGGAATGAAAAACTGTTTTTT. It translates to CASSLGNEKLFF.

In its sample, this clonotype was seen a few times. The chain joins TRBV7-2 to TRBJ2-1; 13 bases map to TRBD2. Germline CDR1 and CDR2: SGHTA and FQGNSA. The J segment lost 1 base and the V segment lost 5 bases, leaving 5 bases of the junction unmatched. The CDR3 spans 17 residues. The CDR3 protein is CASSPRLAGGSYNEQFF. DNA of the CDR3: TGTGCCAGCAGCCCCAGACTAGCGGGAGGTTCCTACAATGAGCAGTTCTTC.

In its sample, this clonotype was seen many times. The rearrangement links TRBV12-3 or TRBV12-4 to TRBJ1-5, with 11 bases that match TRBD1. This CDR3 is built from 14 residues. The V gene end was trimmed by 5 bases and the J gene end by 7 bases; junction bases not matched to a gene: 4. The CDR3 loop is CASSRTGGSQPQHF. The CDR3 DNA follows: TGTGCCAGCAGTCGGACAGGGGGCAGCCAGCCCCAGCATTTT.

This clonotype appeared a few times. The chain is built from TRBV7-2 and TRBJ2-7, with TRBD2 identical over 13 bases. The CDR3 length is 15 residues. V lost 5 bases, J lost 3 bases, and 4 bases stayed unmatched. Germline V gives CDR1 SGHTA, CDR2 FQGNSA. Here the CDR3 DNA reads TGTGCCAGCAGCGCTCGGACTAGCGGGAGCTACGAGCAGTACTTC. This codes for CASSARTSGSYEQYF.

The chain carries TRBV20-1 and TRBJ1-1; D is perhaps TRBD1 (6 bases). Germline loops: CDR1 DFQATT, CDR2 SNEGSKA (reference sequence). This CDR3 comprises 13 residues. Trimming took off 5 bases at V and 6 bases at J, with 16 bases between the two ends. The CDR3 DNA reads as TGCAGTGCTGTCCGGGCCGGGGGGCCTGAAGCTTTCTTT. Protein: CSAVRAGGPEAFF.

This clonotype was counted many times. The V call is TRBV20-1, the J call TRBJ2-5; 8 bases match TRBD1. This CDR3 spans 13 amino acids. CDR1 and CDR2 from the germline V gene are DFQATT and SNEGSKA (reference sequence). Trimming at V came to 3 bases and at J to 3 bases, leaving 3 bases not matched to a gene. The CDR3 region is CSASRTGKETQYF. As DNA, the CDR3 is TGCAGTGCTAGTCGGACAGGGAAAGAGACCCAGTACTTC.

This clonotype was seen only a few times. This chain joins TRBV29-1 and TRBJ2-2, with 12 bases lining up with TRBD2. The V segment lost 6 bases and the J segment 5 bases; nucleotides outside the gene matches: 7. Germline CDR1 and CDR2: SQVTM and ANQGSEA. The CDR3 extends over 15 amino acids. CDR3 DNA: TGCAGCGTAATGACTAGCGGGGGTACGACCGGGGAGCTGTTTTTT. This encodes CSVMTSGGTTGELFF.

This CDR3 is CSARDGQSAIYEQFF. CDR3 sequence (DNA): TGCAGTGCTAGAGATGGCCAGTCAGCCATTTATGAGCAGTTCTTC. This chain links TRBV20-1 with TRBJ2-1, with D unresolved. The germline V and J ends were trimmed by 0 bases and 8 bases, with 17 bases remaining between them. The CDR3 spans 15 residues. The germline CDR1 and CDR2 sequences are DFQATT and SNEGSKA (reference sequence).